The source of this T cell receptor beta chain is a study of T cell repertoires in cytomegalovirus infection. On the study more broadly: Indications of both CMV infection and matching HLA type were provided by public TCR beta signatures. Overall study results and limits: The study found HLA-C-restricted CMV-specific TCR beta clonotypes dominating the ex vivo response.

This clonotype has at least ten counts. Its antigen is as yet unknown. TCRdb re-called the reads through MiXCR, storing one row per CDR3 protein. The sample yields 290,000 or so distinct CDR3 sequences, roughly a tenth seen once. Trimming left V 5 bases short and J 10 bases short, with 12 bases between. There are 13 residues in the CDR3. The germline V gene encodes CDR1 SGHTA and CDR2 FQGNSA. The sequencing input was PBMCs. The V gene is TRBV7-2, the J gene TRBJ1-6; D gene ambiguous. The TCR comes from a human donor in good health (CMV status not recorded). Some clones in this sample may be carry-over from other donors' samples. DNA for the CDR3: TGTGCCAGCAGCCCACAGAGCGGATCACCCCTCCACTTT. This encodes CASSPQSGSPLHF.